This T cell receptor (beta chain) came from a study of identical twins. General study results and limits: Low generation-probability sequences were in excess among twin-shared out-of-frame alpha sequences. Findings came from cross-sectional statistics, without long-term follow-up of donors.

A universal primer site was added by template switching, and unique molecular identifiers were carried by the cDNA. TCRdb processed the 5' RACE reads anew with MiXCR; each CDR3 protein has one entry. This sample yields about 890,000 distinct CDR3 sequences, of which approximately 13% are seen a single time; 1.5% to 2% belongs to the top ten. This clonotype was detected ten times or more. Its antigen remains unidentified. Compared with germline, one end of the junction differs, possibly owing to a read error. The CDR3 sequence is 14 residues long. CDR1 is DFQATT, CDR2 SNEGSKA, per germline (reference sequence). These same data were also listed under a study on yellow fever vaccine responses in identical twins.

This chain links TRBV20-1 with TRBJ1-3, with D unclear. Sequenced input: PBMCs. This clonotype was sampled from a young woman in good health. This chain's CDR3 is CSAGDDTGGNTIYF. CDR3 sequence (DNA): TGCAGTGCTGGAGATGACACCGGAGGAAACACCATATATTTT.